This TCR beta chain derives from a study of spatial heterogeneity in lung cancer. Study information: Alpha-chain sequences were consistently detected in smaller numbers than beta-chain sequences. An average of more than ten raw reads was observed per unique TCR and UMI combination.

This clonotype was recorded many times. In a library made to pick up alpha chains, this beta chain is a stray read with a size that means little. The study tagged each TCR cDNA molecule with a unique molecular identifier. TCRdb reanalysed the 5' RACE reads using MiXCR and keeps one entry per CDR3 protein. The sample carries around 10,000 distinct CDR3 sequences, 3% to 4.5% recorded once. Time point in this sample: sample taken at primary tumor resection. Unsorted whole RNA from tumor, nontumor lung or frozen PBMC underwent sequencing. There were some 76 donors, all of them untreated patients with early-stage non-small cell lung cancer. Sequences were derived from normal lung tissue next to the tumor, sampled at surgery. The sequence came from a male donor with early-stage non-small cell lung cancer.

The CDR3 nucleotides read TGTGCCAGCAGTACCGACAGGGTAGTAGTGTATGAGCAGTTCTTC. It translates to CASSTDRVVVYEQFF. The gene calls are TRBV25-1 and TRBJ2-1, with 7 bases that match TRBD1. J lost 8 bases, V lost 5 bases, and 12 bases had no gene match. Germline V lookup: CDR1 MGHDK, CDR2 SYGVNS. There are 15 residues in the CDR3.